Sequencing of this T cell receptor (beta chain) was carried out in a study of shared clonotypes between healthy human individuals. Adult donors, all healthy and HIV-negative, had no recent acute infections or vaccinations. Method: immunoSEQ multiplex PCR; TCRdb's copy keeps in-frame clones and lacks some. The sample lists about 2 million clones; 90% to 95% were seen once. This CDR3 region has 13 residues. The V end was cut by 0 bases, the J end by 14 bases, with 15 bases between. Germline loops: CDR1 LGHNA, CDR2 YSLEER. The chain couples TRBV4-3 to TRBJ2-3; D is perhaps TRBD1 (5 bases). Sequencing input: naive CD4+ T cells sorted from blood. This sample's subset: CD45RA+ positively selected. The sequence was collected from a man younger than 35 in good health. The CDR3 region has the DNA TGCGCCAGCAGCCAAGATAGGGGCTCCCTCATGTATTTT. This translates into CASSQDRGSLMYF.